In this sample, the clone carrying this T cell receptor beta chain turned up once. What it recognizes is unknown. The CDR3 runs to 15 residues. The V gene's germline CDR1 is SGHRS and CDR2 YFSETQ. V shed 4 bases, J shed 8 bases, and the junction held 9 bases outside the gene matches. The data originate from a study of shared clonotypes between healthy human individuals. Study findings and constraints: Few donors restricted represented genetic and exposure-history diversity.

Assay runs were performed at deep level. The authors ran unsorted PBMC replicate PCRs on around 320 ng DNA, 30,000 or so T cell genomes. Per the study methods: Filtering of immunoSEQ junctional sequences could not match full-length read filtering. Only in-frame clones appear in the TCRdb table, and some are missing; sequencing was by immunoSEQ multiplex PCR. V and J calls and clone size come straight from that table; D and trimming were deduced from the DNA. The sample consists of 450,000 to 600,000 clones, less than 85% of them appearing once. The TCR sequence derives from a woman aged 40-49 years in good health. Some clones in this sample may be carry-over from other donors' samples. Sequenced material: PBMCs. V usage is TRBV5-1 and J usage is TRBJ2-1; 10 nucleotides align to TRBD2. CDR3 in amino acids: CASSGQVAGGDEQFF. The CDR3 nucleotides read TGCGCCAGCAGCGGGCAAGTAGCGGGAGGAGATGAGCAGTTCTTC.